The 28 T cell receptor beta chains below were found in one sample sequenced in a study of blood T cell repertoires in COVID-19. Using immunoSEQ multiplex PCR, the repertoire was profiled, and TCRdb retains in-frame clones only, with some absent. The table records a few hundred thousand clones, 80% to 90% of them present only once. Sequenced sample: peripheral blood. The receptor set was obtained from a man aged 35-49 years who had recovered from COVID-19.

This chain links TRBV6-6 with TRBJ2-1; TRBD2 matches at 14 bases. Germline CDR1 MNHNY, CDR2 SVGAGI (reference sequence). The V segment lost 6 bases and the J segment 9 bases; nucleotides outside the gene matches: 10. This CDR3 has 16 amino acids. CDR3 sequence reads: CASRGSGTSGGSEQFF. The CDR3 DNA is TGTGCCAGCAGGGGATCCGGGACTAGCGGGGGCAGTGAGCAGTTCTTC.

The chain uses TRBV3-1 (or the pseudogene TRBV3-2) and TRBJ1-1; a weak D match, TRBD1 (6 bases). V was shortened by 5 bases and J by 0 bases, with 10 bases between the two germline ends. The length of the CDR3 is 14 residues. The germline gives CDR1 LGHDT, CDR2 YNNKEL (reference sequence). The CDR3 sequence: CASSLGHLNTEAFF. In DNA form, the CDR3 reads TGTGCCAGCAGCTTGGGACACCTGAACACTGAAGCTTTCTTT.

CDR3 nucleotides: TGTGCCAGCAGTGTCGAACAGGATGAATACGAGCAGTACTTC. Residues: CASSVEQDEYEQYF. The chain recombines TRBV2 with TRBJ2-7, with a weak D call TRBD1 (5 bases). The CDR3 covers 14 residues. Trimming removed 4 bases at V and 4 bases at J, with 14 bases between. Germline lookup yields CDR1 SNHLY and CDR2 FYNNEI.

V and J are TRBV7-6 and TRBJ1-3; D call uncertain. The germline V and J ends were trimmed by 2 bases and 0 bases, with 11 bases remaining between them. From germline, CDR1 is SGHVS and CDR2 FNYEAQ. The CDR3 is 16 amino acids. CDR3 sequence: CASSLYGDFSGNTIYF. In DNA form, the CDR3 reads TGTGCCAGCAGCTTATACGGCGACTTCTCTGGAAACACCATATATTTT.

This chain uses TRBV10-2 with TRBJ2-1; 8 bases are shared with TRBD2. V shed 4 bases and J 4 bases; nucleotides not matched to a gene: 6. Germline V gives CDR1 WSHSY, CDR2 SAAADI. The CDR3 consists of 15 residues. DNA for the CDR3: TGCGCCAGCAGTGGATCAATAGCGGGGTACAATGAGCAGTTCTTC. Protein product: CASSGSIAGYNEQFF.

CDR3: CASSWGQGSNQPQHF. For the CDR3, the DNA is TGTGCCAGCAGCTGGGGGCAGGGTAGCAATCAGCCCCAGCATTTT. The chain uses TRBV3-1 (or the pseudogene TRBV3-2) and TRBJ1-5; a possible D gene is TRBD1 (6 bases). V lost 5 bases, J lost 0 bases, and 11 bases lay in between. CDR1 is LGHDT, CDR2 YNNKEL, per germline (reference sequence). There are 15 residues in the CDR3.

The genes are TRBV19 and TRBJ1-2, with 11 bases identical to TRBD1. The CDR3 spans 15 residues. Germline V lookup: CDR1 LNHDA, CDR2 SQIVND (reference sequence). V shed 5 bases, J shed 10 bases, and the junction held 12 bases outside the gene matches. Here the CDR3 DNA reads TGTGCCAGTAGTGCCGCCGGGACAGGGGGTATTGACTACACCTTC. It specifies CASSAAGTGGIDYTF.

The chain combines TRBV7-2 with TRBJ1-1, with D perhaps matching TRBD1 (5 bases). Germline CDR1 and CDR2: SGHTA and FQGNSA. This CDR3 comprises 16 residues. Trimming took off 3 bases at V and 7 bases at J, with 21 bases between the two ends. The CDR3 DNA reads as TGTGCCAGCAGCTTCGGTGTCAGGGCGGGACCGAATGAAGCTTTCTTT. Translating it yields CASSFGVRAGPNEAFF.

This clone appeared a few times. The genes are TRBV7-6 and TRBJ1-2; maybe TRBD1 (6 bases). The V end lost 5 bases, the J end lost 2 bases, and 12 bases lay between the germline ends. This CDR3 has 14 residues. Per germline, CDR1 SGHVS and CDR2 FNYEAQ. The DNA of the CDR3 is TGTGCCAGCAGCCCCCGGACAGCGAACTATGGCTACACCTTC. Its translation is CASSPRTANYGYTF. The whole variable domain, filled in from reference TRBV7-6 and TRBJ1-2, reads GAGVSQSPRYKVTKRGQDVALRCDPISGHVSLYWYRQALGQGPEFLTYFNYEAQQDKSGLPNDRFSAERPEGSISTLTIQRTEQRDSAMYRCASSPRTANYGYTFGSGTRLTVV.

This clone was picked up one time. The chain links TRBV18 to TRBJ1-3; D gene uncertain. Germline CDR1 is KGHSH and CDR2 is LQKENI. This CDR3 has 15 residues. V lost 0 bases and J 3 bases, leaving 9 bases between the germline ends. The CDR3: CASSPPSRNGNTIYF. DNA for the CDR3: TGTGCCAGCTCACCACCGTCCAGAAATGGAAACACCATATATTTT. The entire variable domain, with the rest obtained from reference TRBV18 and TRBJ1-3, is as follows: NAGVMQNPRHLVRRRGQEARLRCSPMKGHSHVYWYRQLPEEGLKFMVYLQKENIIDESGMPKERFSAEFPKEGPSILRIQQVVRGDSAAYFCASSPPSRNGNTIYFGEGSWLTVV.

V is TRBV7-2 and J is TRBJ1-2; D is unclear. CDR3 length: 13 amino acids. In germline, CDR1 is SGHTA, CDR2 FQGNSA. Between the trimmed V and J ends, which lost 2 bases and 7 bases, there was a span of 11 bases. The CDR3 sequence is CASSLYEGGGYTF. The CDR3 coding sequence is TGTGCCAGCAGCTTATACGAGGGAGGTGGCTACACCTTC.

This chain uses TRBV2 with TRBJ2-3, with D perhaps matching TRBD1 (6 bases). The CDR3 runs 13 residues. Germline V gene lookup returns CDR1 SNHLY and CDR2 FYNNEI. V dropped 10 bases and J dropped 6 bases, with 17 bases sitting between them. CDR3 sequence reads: CANRGATGDTQYF. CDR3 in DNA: TGTGCCAACAGAGGGGCAACAGGGGATACGCAGTATTTT.

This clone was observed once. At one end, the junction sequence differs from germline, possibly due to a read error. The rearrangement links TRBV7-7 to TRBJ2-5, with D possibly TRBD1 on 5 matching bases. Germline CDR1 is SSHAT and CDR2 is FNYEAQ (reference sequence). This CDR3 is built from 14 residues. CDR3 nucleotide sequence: TGTGCTAGCAGCTCCCCAGGGCTGCCAGAGACCCAGTACTTC. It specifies CASSSPGLPETQYF.

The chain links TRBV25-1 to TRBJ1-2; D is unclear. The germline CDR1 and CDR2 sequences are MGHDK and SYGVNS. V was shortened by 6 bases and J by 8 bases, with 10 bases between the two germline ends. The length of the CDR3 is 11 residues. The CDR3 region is CASRNTGGYTF. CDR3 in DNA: TGTGCCAGCAGGAACACCGGGGGCTACACCTTC.

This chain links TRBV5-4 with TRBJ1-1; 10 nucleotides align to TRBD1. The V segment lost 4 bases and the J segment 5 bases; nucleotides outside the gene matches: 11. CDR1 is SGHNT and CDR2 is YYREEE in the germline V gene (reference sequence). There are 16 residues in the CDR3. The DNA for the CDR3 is TGTGCCAGCAGCGCAAAGCCCGGGACAGGGGTGACTGAAGCTTTCTTT. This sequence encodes CASSAKPGTGVTEAFF.

CDR3 nucleotides: TGCGCCAGCAGCTTGCAGGGGGCTCCCGGGGAGCTGTTTTTT. This gives the protein CASSLQGAPGELFF. The chain has TRBV5-1 and TRBJ2-2; 8 bases map to TRBD1. CDR3 length: 14 residues. V was clipped by 1 base and J by 6 bases; unmatched bases: 2. The germline V gene has CDR1 SGHRS and CDR2 YFSETQ.

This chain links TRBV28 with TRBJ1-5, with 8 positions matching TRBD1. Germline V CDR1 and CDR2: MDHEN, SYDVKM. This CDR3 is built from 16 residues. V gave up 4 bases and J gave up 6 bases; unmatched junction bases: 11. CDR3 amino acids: CASSYPTGAAFQPQHF. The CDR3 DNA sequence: TGTGCCAGCAGTTACCCGACAGGGGCCGCTTTTCAGCCCCAGCATTTT.

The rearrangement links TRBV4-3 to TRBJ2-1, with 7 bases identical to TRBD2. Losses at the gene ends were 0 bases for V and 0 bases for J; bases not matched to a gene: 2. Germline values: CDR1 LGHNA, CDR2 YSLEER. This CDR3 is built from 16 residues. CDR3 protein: CASSQDRDYSYNEQFF. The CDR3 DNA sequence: TGCGCCAGCAGCCAAGACCGGGACTACTCCTACAATGAGCAGTTCTTC.

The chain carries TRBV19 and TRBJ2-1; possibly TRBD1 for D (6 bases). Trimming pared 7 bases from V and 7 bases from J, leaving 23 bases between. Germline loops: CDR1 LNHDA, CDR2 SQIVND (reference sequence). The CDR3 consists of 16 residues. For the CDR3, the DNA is TGTGCCAGTACCGAACCCCTCTTTACAGGGAAGAATGAGCAGTTCTTC. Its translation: CASTEPLFTGKNEQFF.

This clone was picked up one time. CDR3 sequence: CASSARLAVNTGELFF. CDR3 nucleotide sequence: TGTGCCAGCAGCGCTAGGCTAGCGGTAAACACCGGGGAGCTGTTTTTT. V is TRBV9 and J is TRBJ2-2, with TRBD2 identical over 7 bases. The CDR3 length is 16 residues. Trimming cost V 3 bases and J 2 bases; bases outside gene matches: 7. Germline V gives CDR1 SGDLS, CDR2 YYNGEE. The whole variable domain, remainder taken from reference TRBV9 and TRBJ2-2, is DSGVTQTPKHLITATGQRVTLRCSPRSGDLSVYWYQQSLDQGLQFLIQYYNGEERAKGNILERFSAQQFPDLHSELNLSSLELGDSALYFCASSARLAVNTGELFFGEGSRLTVL.

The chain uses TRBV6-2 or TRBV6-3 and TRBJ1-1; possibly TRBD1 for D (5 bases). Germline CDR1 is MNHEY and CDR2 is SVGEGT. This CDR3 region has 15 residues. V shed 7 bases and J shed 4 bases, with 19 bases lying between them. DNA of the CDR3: TGTGCCAGCACCCCCCGTCGGGGGGGAGGCACTGAAGCTTTCTTT. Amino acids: CASTPRRGGGTEAFF.

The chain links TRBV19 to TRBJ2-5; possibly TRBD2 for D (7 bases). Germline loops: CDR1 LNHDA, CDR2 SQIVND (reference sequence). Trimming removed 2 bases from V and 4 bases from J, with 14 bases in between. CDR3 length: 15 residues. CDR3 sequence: CASSISGGVGETQYF. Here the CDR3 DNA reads TGTGCCAGTAGTATATCGGGGGGCGTTGGAGAGACCCAGTACTTC. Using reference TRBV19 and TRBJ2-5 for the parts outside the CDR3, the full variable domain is DGGITQSPKYLFRKEGQNVTLSCEQNLNHDAMYWYRQDPGQGLRLIYYSQIVNDFQKGDIAEGYSVSREKKESFPLTVTSAQKNPTAFYLCASSISGGVGETQYFGPGTRLLVL.

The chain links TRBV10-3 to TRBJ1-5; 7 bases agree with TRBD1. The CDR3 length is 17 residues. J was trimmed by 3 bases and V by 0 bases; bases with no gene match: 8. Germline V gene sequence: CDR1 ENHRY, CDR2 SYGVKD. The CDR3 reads CAISESRGRGNNQPQHF. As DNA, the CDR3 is TGTGCCATCAGTGAGTCGAGGGGCAGGGGGAACAATCAGCCCCAGCATTTT.

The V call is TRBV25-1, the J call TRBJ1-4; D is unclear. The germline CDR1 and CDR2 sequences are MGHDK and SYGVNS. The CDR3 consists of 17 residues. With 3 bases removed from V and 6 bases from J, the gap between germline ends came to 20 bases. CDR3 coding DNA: TGTGCCAGCAGTGATCCCCCTAGGGTGGAACTAGATGAAAAACTGTTTTTT. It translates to CASSDPPRVELDEKLFF.

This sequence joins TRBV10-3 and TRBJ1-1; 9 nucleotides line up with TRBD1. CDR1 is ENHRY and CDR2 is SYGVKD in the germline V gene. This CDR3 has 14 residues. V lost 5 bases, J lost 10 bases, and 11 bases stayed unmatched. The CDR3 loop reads CAISTGTGHYGAFF. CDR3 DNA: TGTGCCATCAGTACCGGGACAGGGCATTACGGAGCTTTCTTT.

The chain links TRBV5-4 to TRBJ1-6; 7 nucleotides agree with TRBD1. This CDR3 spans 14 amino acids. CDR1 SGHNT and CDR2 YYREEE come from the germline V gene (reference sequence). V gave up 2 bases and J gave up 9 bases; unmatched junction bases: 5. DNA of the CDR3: TGTGCCAGCAGCTTTCGGGAGGGGGCTTCACCCCTCCACTTT. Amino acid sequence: CASSFREGASPLHF.

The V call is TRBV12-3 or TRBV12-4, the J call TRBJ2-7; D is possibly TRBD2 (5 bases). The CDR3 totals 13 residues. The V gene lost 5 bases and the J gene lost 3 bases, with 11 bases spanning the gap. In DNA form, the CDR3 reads TGTGCCAGCAGTCTCAAGAGGGACTACGAGCAGTACTTC. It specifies CASSLKRDYEQYF.

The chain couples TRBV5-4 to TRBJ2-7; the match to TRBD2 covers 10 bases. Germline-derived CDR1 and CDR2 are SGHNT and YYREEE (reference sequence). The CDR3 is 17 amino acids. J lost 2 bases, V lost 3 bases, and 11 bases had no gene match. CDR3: CASSSRGGTSAPYEQYF. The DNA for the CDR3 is TGTGCCAGCAGCTCTAGGGGGGGGACTAGCGCGCCCTACGAGCAGTACTTC.